These T cell receptor beta chains were read from a single sample in a study of T cell responses to AZD1222 COVID-19 vaccine. Profiling relied on immunoSEQ multiplex PCR, and the TCRdb table lists in-frame clones only, not all of them. The sample records some 170,000 clones, approximately 92% being singletons. This sample comprised peripheral blood, obtained on day 0 of AZD1222 vaccination. The source is an adult in good health. CDR3s include the opening cysteine and the closing phenylalanine or tryptophan. Each record gives: D gene, clone size, V gene, J gene, CDR3 length, CDR3 protein, CDR3 DNA. D genes are given only for firm matches. Rows give clone size only sometimes, using once, few, many, or a class for an expanded clone.

>-|-|TRBV19|TRBJ1-2|15
CASKPLRWPGYGYTF
TGTGCCAGTAAGCCTCTCAGGTGGCCGGGGTATGGCTACACCTTC
>TRBD1|-|TRBV7-9|TRBJ1-4|14
CASSLGTAHEKLFF
TGTGCCAGCAGCCTCGGGACAGCTCATGAAAAACTGTTTTTT
>-|-|TRBV12-1|TRBJ1-5|17
CASSPRTGGGSNQPQHF
TGTGCCAGCAGCCCTCGTACAGGGGGAGGGAGCAATCAGCCCCAGCATTTT
>TRBD1|once|TRBV4-2|TRBJ2-1|18
CASSHDPGDRGSYNEQFF
TGTGCCAGCAGCCACGACCCTGGGGACAGGGGATCCTACAATGAGCAGTTCTTC
>-|once|TRBV27|TRBJ2-7|13
CASSLWGAYEQYF
TGTGCCAGCAGTTTATGGGGGGCCTACGAGCAGTACTTC
>-|-|TRBV28|TRBJ2-1|13
CASSLSVYNEQFF
TGTGCCAGCAGTTTGTCGGTATACAATGAGCAGTTCTTC
>TRBD1|-|TRBV5-1|TRBJ1-1|15
CASRTGQGMNTEAFF
TGCGCCAGCAGGACGGGACAGGGAATGAACACTGAAGCTTTCTTT
>TRBD1|-|TRBV5-1|TRBJ2-5|15
CASSSISGGGETQYF
TGCGCCAGCAGCTCCATCTCAGGGGGTGGCGAGACCCAGTACTTC
>-|-|TRBV27|TRBJ2-1|13
CASSLGQGTEQFF
TGTGCCAGCAGTTTAGGGCAGGGCACTGAGCAGTTCTTC
>-|-|TRBV3-1/TRBV3-2|TRBJ2-3|15
CASSQGAGSTDTQYF
TGTGCCAGCAGCCAAGGGGCAGGCAGCACAGATACGCAGTATTTT
>-|-|TRBV9|TRBJ1-2|14
CASSPRGQFYGYTF
TGTGCCAGCAGCCCCCGCGGGCAGTTCTATGGCTACACCTTC
>-|-|TRBV9|TRBJ1-1|15
CASSVGGTMNTEAFF
TGTGCCAGCAGCGTAGGGGGTACCATGAACACTGAAGCTTTCTTT
>-|-|TRBV5-1|TRBJ1-2|15
CASSPGGNTNYGYTF
TGCGCCAGCAGCCCGGGAGGGAACACTAACTATGGCTACACCTTC
>-|-|TRBV6-2/TRBV6-3|TRBJ1-1|14
CASSKDGRNTEAFF
TGTGCCAGCAGTAAAGATGGGAGGAACACTGAAGCTTTCTTT
>TRBD2|-|TRBV5-1|TRBJ2-7|14
CASRSSGSPHEQYF
TGCGCCAGCAGATCTAGCGGGAGCCCCCACGAGCAGTACTTC